These 25 T cell receptor beta chains were all obtained from the same sample, sequenced in a study of T cell responses to AZD1222 COVID-19 vaccine. Repertoires were generated with immunoSEQ multiplex PCR, while TCRdb's copy carries only in-frame clones and drops some. The sample lists just over 150,000 clones, roughly 90% occurring once. Source: peripheral blood, taken 28 days after the second AZD1222 dose. These receptors were collected from an adult who received the AZD1222 COVID-19 vaccine.

The J gene is TRBJ1-5, the V gene TRBV5-1; TRBD1 agrees at 9 bases. Trimming at V came to 0 bases and at J to 4 bases, leaving 2 bases not matched to a gene. The CDR3 sequence is 15 residues long. Germline V gene data show CDR1 as SGHRS and CDR2 as YFSETQ. The CDR3 loop reads CASSLAGTGNQPQHF. The CDR3 bases are TGCGCCAGCAGCTTGGCAGGGACAGGGAATCAGCCCCAGCATTTT.

The chain recombines TRBV9 with TRBJ1-5, with a possible D match to TRBD1 (6 bases). This CDR3 comprises 20 residues. V lost 4 bases and J lost 2, with 28 bases in between. Germline CDR1 and CDR2: SGDLS and YYNGEE. The CDR3: CASSKRPGHGFPHCNQPQHF. The CDR3 coding sequence is TGTGCCAGCAGCAAACGGCCGGGACACGGTTTCCCACATTGCAATCAGCCCCAGCATTTT.

This chain uses TRBV6-2 or TRBV6-3 with TRBJ1-4, with TRBD1 matching 7 bases. The CDR3 is made up of 16 amino acids. CDR1 and CDR2 from the germline V gene are MNHEY and SVGEGT. V dropped 5 bases and J dropped 3; count of bases not matched to a gene: 9. The CDR3 protein is CASSQPPGQPNEKLFF. The CDR3 DNA follows: TGTGCCAGCAGTCAACCGCCGGGACAGCCTAATGAAAAACTGTTTTTT.

The chain is built from TRBV28 and TRBJ2-7; tentative D call: TRBD2 (6 bases). From germline, CDR1 is MDHEN and CDR2 SYDVKM. The CDR3 is made up of 13 amino acids. V was clipped by 8 bases and J by 4 bases, with 15 bases between them. As DNA, the CDR3 is TGTGCCAGCTCCATTGGGCTAGCGTACGAGCAGTACTTC. It is translated as CASSIGLAYEQYF.

Points on this clone: Different DNA sequences within this sample yield the same CDR3. CDR3 amino acids: CASSLEGFGYTF. In DNA, the CDR3 is TGTGCCAGCAGCTTAGAGGGGTTTGGCTACACCTTC. The chain carries TRBV5-5 and TRBJ1-2; perhaps TRBD1 as D (5 bases). The germline V gene encodes CDR1 SGHKS and CDR2 YYEKEE (reference sequence). The CDR3 is made up of 12 amino acids. V lost 2 bases, J lost 7 bases, and 9 bases lay in between. The variable domain in full, with the rest retrieved from reference TRBV5-5 and TRBJ1-2, is DAGVTQSPTHLIKTRGQQVTLRCSPISGHKSVSWYQQVLGQGPQFIFQYYEKEERGRGNFPDRFSARQFPNYSSELNVNALLLGDSALYLCASSLEGFGYTFGSGTRLTVV.

This clone was seen once. This rearrangement joins TRBV7-9 to TRBJ1-6; a weak D match, TRBD1 (5 bases). The CDR3 has 15 residues. Trimming took 2 bases from V and 9 from J, leaving 14 bases between them. Germline V CDR1 and CDR2: SEHNR, FQNEAQ (reference sequence). The CDR3 region is CASSLSGQGGSPLHF. For the CDR3, the DNA is TGTGCCAGCAGCTTATCGGGGCAGGGTGGTTCACCCCTCCACTTT. The complete variable domain, with remaining parts taken from reference TRBV7-9 and TRBJ1-6, reads DTGVSQNPRHKITKRGQNVTFRCDPISEHNRLYWYRQTLGQGPEFLTYFQNEAQLEKSRLLSDRFSAERPKGSFSTLEIQRTEQGDSAMYLCASSLSGQGGSPLHFGNGTRLTVT.

The V gene is TRBV7-3, the J gene TRBJ1-2; 11 positions match TRBD1. J gave up 8 bases and V 5 bases, and 10 bases lay outside the gene matches. Germline CDR1 reads SGHTA; CDR2 reads FQGTGA. The CDR3 is 15 amino acids. The CDR3 loop reads CASSPRDRGFEGYTF. The CDR3 coding sequence is TGTGCCAGCAGCCCTCGGGACAGGGGGTTTGAGGGCTACACCTTC. The full variable domain, with the rest looked up from reference TRBV7-3 and TRBJ1-2, is GAGVSQTPSNKVTEKGKYVELRCDPISGHTALYWYRQSLGQGPEFLIYFQGTGAADDSGLPNDRFFAVRPEGSVSTLKIQRTERGDSAVYLCASSPRDRGFEGYTFGSGTRLTVV.

The V and J genes are TRBV30 and TRBJ1-1; D remains ambiguous. CDR1 and CDR2 from the germline V gene are GTSNPN and SVGIG (reference sequence). Trimming removed 1 base from V and 5 bases from J, with 5 bases in between. The CDR3 is made up of 11 amino acids. CDR3 residues: CAWSGETEAFF. CDR3 DNA: TGTGCCTGGAGTGGGGAAACTGAAGCTTTCTTT.

J is TRBJ2-7 and V is TRBV27; the D gene could be TRBD1 or TRBD2 (6 bases each). This CDR3 has 14 residues. CDR1 MNHEY and CDR2 SMNVEV come from the germline V gene (reference sequence). Trimming left V 0 bases short and J 3 bases short, with 9 bases between. In DNA, the CDR3 is TGTGCCAGCAGTTTATCAGGGGGGTTCTACGAGCAGTACTTC. This codes for CASSLSGGFYEQYF.

The chain is built from TRBV6-4 and TRBJ1-1, with 7 bases aligning to TRBD1. V gave up 4 bases and J gave up 3 bases; unmatched junction bases: 2. This CDR3 is built from 13 residues. Germline V gene lookup returns CDR1 MRHNA and CDR2 SNTAGT. The CDR3 protein is CASSVDRDTEAFF. CDR3 DNA: TGTGCCAGCAGTGTCGACAGGGACACTGAAGCTTTCTTT.

The J gene is TRBJ1-1, the V gene TRBV9; no firm D call. V lost 3 bases and J 2 bases, leaving 11 bases between the germline ends. Per germline, CDR1 SGDLS and CDR2 YYNGEE. This CDR3 is built from 14 residues. In DNA, the CDR3 is TGTGCCAGCAGCGCTGGAAGCGTCAACACTGAAGCTTTCTTT. This sequence encodes CASSAGSVNTEAFF.

This chain joins TRBV3-1 (or the pseudogene TRBV3-2) and TRBJ2-5, with D possibly being TRBD2 (6 bases). CDR1 is LGHDT and CDR2 is YNNKEL in the germline V gene (reference sequence). CDR3 length: 15 amino acids. Between the trimmed V and J ends, which lost 3 bases and 5 bases, there was a span of 16 bases. CDR3 protein: CASSQRGTSGETQYF. CDR3 sequence (DNA): TGTGCCAGCAGCCAGCGCGGGACCTCAGGGGAGACCCAGTACTTC.

V is TRBV19 and J is TRBJ1-6; TRBD1 matches 9 bases. The CDR3 consists of 18 residues. Germline-derived CDR1 and CDR2 are LNHDA and SQIVND (reference sequence). J was trimmed by 6 bases and V by 3 bases; bases with no gene match: 12. The CDR3: CASSIRDRADIGNSPLHF. Written as DNA, the CDR3 is TGTGCCAGTAGTATCCGGGACAGGGCTGACATTGGTAATTCACCCCTCCACTTT. Complete variable domain (other parts from reference TRBV19 and TRBJ1-6): DGGITQSPKYLFRKEGQNVTLSCEQNLNHDAMYWYRQDPGQGLRLIYYSQIVNDFQKGDIAEGYSVSREKKESFPLTVTSAQKNPTAFYLCASSIRDRADIGNSPLHFGNGTRLTVT.

This clone was found once. The chain combines TRBV9 with TRBJ2-1, with TRBD2 matching 7 bases. Germline trimming cut 0 bases from V and 15 bases from J; bases unmatched to any gene: 18. Germline V gene data show CDR1 as SGDLS and CDR2 as YYNGEE. The CDR3 totals 16 residues. The CDR3 region has the DNA TGTGCCAGCAGCGTAGGGTCTAGCGGTTTCCCTCTAGGTCCGTTCTTC. Its translation: CASSVGSSGFPLGPFF. The full variable domain, rest sourced from reference TRBV9 and TRBJ2-1, is DSGVTQTPKHLITATGQRVTLRCSPRSGDLSVYWYQQSLDQGLQFLIQYYNGEERAKGNILERFSAQQFPDLHSELNLSSLELGDSALYFCASSVGSSGFPLGPFFGPGTRLTVL.

The rearrangement joins TRBV3-1 (or the pseudogene TRBV3-2) to TRBJ2-3; D is unclear. The CDR3 covers 12 residues. The V end lost 4 bases, the J end lost 5 bases, and 7 bases lay between the germline ends. Germline V gene data show CDR1 as LGHDT and CDR2 as YNNKEL (reference sequence). Written as DNA, the CDR3 is TGTGCCAGCAGCCCTTACTTAGATACGCAGTATTTT. It codes for CASSPYLDTQYF.

The CDR3 here is CASAPEGASYEQYF. The DNA of the CDR3 is TGTGCTAGTGCCCCTGAGGGGGCCTCGTACGAGCAGTACTTC. This sequence joins TRBV12-5 and TRBJ2-7; 7 positions match TRBD1. V gave up 7 bases and J gave up 4 bases; unmatched junction bases: 10. Per germline, CDR1 LGHNT and CDR2 FRNRAP. The CDR3 runs to 14 residues. Based on the CDR3 plus reference TRBV12-5 and TRBJ2-7, the full variable domain is DARVTQTPRHKVTEMGQEVTMRCQPILGHNTVFWYRQTMMQGLELLAYFRNRAPLDDSGMPKDRFSAEMPDATLATLKIQPSEPRDSAVYFCASAPEGASYEQYFGPGTRLTVT.

Only a few counts were recorded for this clone. This CDR3 is CASSPPGFSGNTIYF. The CDR3 DNA reads TGTGCCAGCAGCCCGCCAGGGTTCTCTGGAAACACCATATATTTT. The J gene is TRBJ1-3, the V gene TRBV16, with D tentatively TRBD1 (5 bases). Germline V lookup: CDR1 KGHSY, CDR2 FQNENV. The V and J ends lost 4 bases and 0 bases respectively, with 10 bases between them. The CDR3 consists of 15 residues.

V is TRBV24-1 and J is TRBJ2-1, with 7 bases aligning to TRBD1. J lost 2 bases, V lost 4 bases, and 7 bases had no gene match. This CDR3 has 16 amino acids. The germline gives CDR1 KGHDR, CDR2 SFDVKD. CDR3 region: CATSDWGQSPYNEQFF. CDR3 DNA sequence: TGTGCCACCAGTGACTGGGGACAGAGTCCCTACAATGAGCAGTTCTTC.

The chain recombines TRBV20-1 with TRBJ1-2, with TRBD1 as a possible D gene (5 bases). V dropped 2 bases and J dropped 7 bases, with 8 bases sitting between them. Germline V gene data show CDR1 as DFQATT and CDR2 as SNEGSKA (reference sequence). The CDR3 loop spans 11 amino acids. The CDR3 protein is CSARWQGGYTF. CDR3 nucleotide sequence: TGCAGTGCTAGATGGCAGGGTGGCTACACCTTC.

The V and J genes are TRBV4-1 and TRBJ1-6, with no clear D. Germline V gives CDR1 MGHRA, CDR2 YSYEKL. The CDR3 totals 16 residues. V dropped 1 base and J dropped 6 bases, with 13 bases sitting between them. The CDR3 DNA follows: TGCGCCAGCAGCCAAGGGGCTGTCCCGACTAATTCACCCCTCCACTTT. It encodes CASSQGAVPTNSPLHF.

This chain joins TRBV19 and TRBJ1-5; 8 bases line up with TRBD1. This CDR3 region has 15 residues. The junction had 5 bases not matched to a gene; V was cut back by 4 bases and J by 3 bases. Germline values: CDR1 LNHDA, CDR2 SQIVND (reference sequence). The CDR3 nucleotides are TGTGCCAGTAGTAGGCTGACAGGGGCCAATCAGCCCCAGCATTTT. This encodes CASSRLTGANQPQHF.

V usage is TRBV7-2 and J usage is TRBJ1-6; D might be TRBD1 (5 bases). CDR3 size: 13 residues. V lost 8 bases, J lost 6 bases, and 11 bases lay in between. Germline V gives CDR1 SGHTA, CDR2 FQGNSA. DNA for the CDR3: TGTGCCAGCGCGGGGGGGGGTAATTCACCCCTCCACTTT. Translated, it gives CASAGGGNSPLHF. The full variable domain, rest sourced from reference TRBV7-2 and TRBJ1-6, is GAGVSQSPSNKVTEKGKDVELRCDPISGHTALYWYRQSLGQGLEFLIYFQGNSAPDKSGLPSDRFSAERTGGSVSTLTIQRTQQEDSAVYLCASAGGGNSPLHFGNGTRLTVT.

The rearrangement joins TRBV5-4 to TRBJ1-4, with 9 bases identical to TRBD1. The V segment lost 3 bases and the J segment 8 bases; nucleotides outside the gene matches: 14. The V gene's germline CDR1 is SGHNT and CDR2 YYREEE (reference sequence). The CDR3 loop spans 17 amino acids. CDR3 nucleotide sequence: TGTGCCAGCAGCTACGGGGACAGGGTGGATCTCTCCGAAAAACTGTTTTTT. Translation: CASSYGDRVDLSEKLFF.

The rearrangement links TRBV24-1 to TRBJ1-2; D may be TRBD1 (5 bases). The CDR3 sequence is 14 residues long. From germline, CDR1 is KGHDR and CDR2 SFDVKD. V lost 0 bases, J lost 6 bases, and 10 bases lay in between. The CDR3 DNA sequence: TGTGCCACCAGTGATTTGCTTGGGACGGATGGCTACACCTTC. It is translated as CATSDLLGTDGYTF.

The chain is built from TRBV7-8 and TRBJ1-2, with TRBD1 matching over 7 bases. Germline values: CDR1 SGHVS, CDR2 FQNEAQ. The CDR3 covers 16 residues. V dropped 0 bases and J dropped 4; count of bases not matched to a gene: 8. This CDR3 is CASSLAYGAGGYGYTF. For the CDR3, the DNA is TGTGCCAGCAGCTTAGCGTATGGGGCAGGGGGCTATGGCTACACCTTC.